Below, 18 T cell receptor beta chains from the same sample are listed, as sequenced in a study of T cells in women clearing cervical HPV infection. TCRdb keeps only in-frame clones here, not all; method: immunoSEQ multiplex PCR. In total, the table holds about 8,400 clones. The material sequenced was blood buffy coat. The receptor set was obtained from a woman between 18 and 70 years old with a cervical HPV16 infection that either progressed to CIN3+ or cleared (not recorded which).

To note about this clone: The read stops 3 residues short of the end of the CDR3; the missing end is completed from the germline J gene. The V and J genes are TRBV5-1 and TRBJ2-2, with D hard to call. Germline lookup yields CDR1 SGHRS and CDR2 YFSETQ. The CDR3 is 12 residues long. Incomplete CDR3 DNA: TGCGCCAGCAGCTTGGGCGCCTACGAG. Protein product: CASSLGAYE. The whole CDR3 region reads CASSLGAYELFF.

As concerns this clone: The read ends 3 residues early relative to the CDR3; the germline J gene fills the gap. The same CDR3 can be traced to other DNA sequences in this sample. The genes are TRBV5-1 and TRBJ2-3, with D perhaps matching TRBD2 (5 bases). Trimming removed 1 base at V and 0 bases at J, with 12 bases between. The CDR3 contains 16 residues. The germline CDR1 and CDR2 sequences are SGHRS and YFSETQ. The sequenced CDR3 bases are TGCGCCAGCAGCTTGTACAGCTGGACTAGCACAGATACG. This codes for CASSLYSWTSTDT. Given in full, the CDR3 is CASSLYSWTSTDTQYF.

Its frequency marks this clone as medium-sized. The sequence runs out 3 residues before the end of the CDR3; the remainder is reconstructed from the germline J gene. This chain uses TRBV4-2 with TRBJ1-2, with D unresolved. Germline lookup yields CDR1 LGHNA and CDR2 YNFKEQ. The CDR3 is 14 residues long. The CDR3: CASSQELDLGGYTF. The CDR3 bases that were read are TGTGCCAGCAGCCAAGAACTAGATCTGGGCGGC.

CDR3 sequence reads: CSVVPLAGGRETQYF. The CDR3 bases that were read are TGCAGCGTTGTTCCGCTAGCGGGGGGCCGAGAGACG. This chain connects TRBV29-1 to TRBJ2-3, with TRBD2 identical over 11 bases. The read stops 3 residues short of the end of the CDR3; the missing end is completed from the germline J gene. Germline CDR1 and CDR2: SQVTM and ANQGSEA. The CDR3 extends over 15 amino acids.

This clone is deemed medium-sized by its frequency. The CDR3 end is not reached by the read, which stops 3 residues before it; the germline J gene fills it in. The chain employs TRBV23-1 and TRBJ2-1; TRBD2 aligns across 14 bases. TRBV23-1 is an ORF; its function is uncertain. The CDR3 runs to 19 residues. V lost 0 bases, J lost 4 bases, and 8 bases stayed unmatched. CDR3 protein: CASSQSGLAGEPLYNEQFF. CDR3 DNA (partial): TGCGCCAGCAGTCAATCGGGACTAGCGGGGGAGCCCCTTTACAATGAG.

The CDR3 bases that were read are TGTGCCAGCAGCCTCCGGACAGGGAATGGC. Its translation is CASSLRTGNG. The complete CDR3 sequence is CASSLRTGNGYTF. The chain joins TRBV7-6 to TRBJ1-2; 8 bases are shared with TRBD1. The read ends 3 residues shy of where the CDR3 ends; the end is completed using the germline J gene. Germline CDR1 SGHVS, CDR2 FNYEAQ. Losses at the gene ends were 5 bases for V and 6 bases for J; bases not matched to a gene: 5. This CDR3 contains 13 residues.

A word on this clone: The read ends 3 residues before the CDR3 terminus; that terminus is restored from the germline J gene. The V and J genes are TRBV5-1 and TRBJ2-7; 8 nucleotides align to TRBD1. V shed 0 bases and J 5 bases; nucleotides not matched to a gene: 7. Looked up from germline, CDR1 is SGHRS and CDR2 is YFSETQ. This CDR3 spans 15 amino acids. The part of the CDR3 DNA that was read is TGCGCCAGCAGCTTGGAGGCAGGGGGCGGCCACGAG. Residues: CASSLEAGGGHE. The CDR3 in full is CASSLEAGGGHEQYF.

Regarding this clone: Sequencing ends 3 residues short of the CDR3 end; the germline J gene provides the rest. This sequence joins TRBV10-2 and TRBJ2-7; D is unresolved. Trimming left V 4 bases short and J 6 bases short, with 7 bases between. The CDR3 extends over 11 amino acids. Germline CDR1 reads WSHSY; CDR2 reads SAAADI. CDR3 sequence: CASSAFFEQYF. Partial CDR3 DNA: TGCGCCAGCAGTGCCTTCTTCGAG.

Remarks on this clone: The CDR3 goes on 3 residues after the read ends, and that part is filled in from the germline J gene. The rearrangement uses TRBV7-9 and TRBJ1-5, with 7 bases identical to TRBD1. There are 14 residues in the CDR3. V lost 4 bases and J lost 3; bases outside the gene matches: 3. From germline, CDR1 is SEHNR and CDR2 FQNEAQ (reference sequence). The CDR3 is CASSSTGANQPQHF. The DNA read from the CDR3 is TGTGCCAGCAGCTCTACAGGGGCCAATCAGCCC.

CDR3 bases read: TGCGCCAGCGCCTCAGGACTCTCCTCTGGAAACACC. This sequence encodes CASASGLSSGNT. The full CDR3 protein reads CASASGLSSGNTIYF. The rearrangement joins TRBV5-1 to TRBJ1-3, with no clear D. Read coverage stops 3 residues before the CDR3 terminus; the germline J gene supplies the remainder. The CDR3 has 15 amino acids. Germline CDR1 SGHRS, CDR2 YFSETQ. Between the trimmed V and J ends, which lost 7 bases and 0 bases, there was a span of 14 bases.

In the case of this clone: The read gets to within 3 residues of the CDR3 end, and the germline J gene fills in the rest. The chain employs TRBV7-2 and TRBJ2-3, with 8 bases lining up with TRBD1. Trimming took 5 bases from V and 8 from J; bases not matched to a gene: 9. Germline assignment: CDR1 SGHTA and CDR2 FQGNSA. The CDR3 has 14 residues. The sequenced part of the CDR3 DNA is TGTGCCAGCAGCCCCGACAGGGGAGTAGCTACG. Protein: CASSPDRGVAT. The complete CDR3 reads CASSPDRGVATQYF.

The sequenced CDR3 bases are TGTGCCAGCAGCCAATCAGTCACAGGGAATGGC. It yields the protein CASSQSVTGNG. The full CDR3 protein is CASSQSVTGNGYTF. This rearrangement joins TRBV16 to TRBJ1-2; D may be TRBD1 (6 bases). Coverage ceases 3 residues before the CDR3 finishes, and the germline J gene fills in the end. CDR3 length equals 14 residues. Germline loops: CDR1 KGHSY, CDR2 FQNENV. With 0 bases removed from V and 6 bases from J, the gap between germline ends came to 11 bases.

A note on this clone: The CDR3 goes on 3 residues after the read ends, and that part is filled in from the germline J gene. V and J are TRBV7-2 and TRBJ1-2; D gene unclear. Per the germline V gene, CDR1 is SGHTA and CDR2 is FQGNSA. CDR3 size: 14 residues. CDR3 sequence: CASSLRVGPRDYTF. The DNA read from the CDR3 is TGTGCCAGCAGCTTGAGGGTGGGCCCTCGCGAC.

In the case of this clone: From the germline J gene comes the end of the CDR3, since the read stops 3 residues before it. This chain connects TRBV5-1 to TRBJ2-7; TRBD1 agrees at 11 bases. CDR1 SGHRS and CDR2 YFSETQ come from the germline V gene. The CDR3 is made up of 14 amino acids. Germline trimming cut 3 bases from V and 5 bases from J; bases unmatched to any gene: 4. The CDR3 protein is CASSSAGQGDEQYF. CDR3 bases read: TGCGCCAGCAGCTCAGCGGGACAGGGGGACGAG.

On this clone: The CDR3 is cut off 3 residues early in the read; its end comes from the germline J gene. The rearrangement uses TRBV2 and TRBJ2-3; D is perhaps TRBD2 (6 bases). CDR1 and CDR2 from the germline V gene are SNHLY and FYNNEI. The CDR3 sequence is 13 residues long. CDR3 in amino acids: CAIMRDLAETQYF. CDR3 DNA, as far as it was read: TGTGCCATCATGAGGGACTTGGCGGAGACG.

To note about this clone: The read stops 3 residues short of the end of the CDR3; the missing end is completed from the germline J gene. The rearrangement uses TRBV7-2 and TRBJ2-5; the D gene is possibly TRBD1 (5 bases). CDR1 is SGHTA, CDR2 FQGNSA, per germline. This CDR3 contains 14 residues. Trimming removed 5 bases at V and 5 bases at J, with 15 bases between. Here the CDR3 reads CASSQGRLGETQYF. Incomplete CDR3 DNA: TGTGCCAGCAGCCAGGGAAGGTTGGGGGAGACC.

With respect to this clone: The read ends 3 residues early relative to the CDR3; the germline J gene fills the gap. V is TRBV15 and J is TRBJ2-2, with TRBD2 identical over 9 bases. There are 15 residues in the CDR3. Per germline, CDR1 LNHNV and CDR2 YYDKDF (reference sequence). Trimming at V came to 5 bases and at J to 3 bases, leaving 4 bases not matched to a gene. The CDR3 loop reads CATSVGLAYTGELFF. Incomplete CDR3 DNA: TGTGCCACCAGCGTAGGACTAGCGTACACCGGGGAG.

Comment on this clone: The read comes to an end 3 residues before the CDR3 does, leaving the germline J gene to fill in the end. This chain uses TRBV7-2 with TRBJ1-1, with a weak D call TRBD1 (5 bases). The CDR3 length is 14 residues. Germline CDR1 reads SGHTA; CDR2 reads FQGNSA. V lost 10 bases and J lost 2, with 17 bases in between. The CDR3 protein is CATYTGRGNTEAFF. The sequenced part of the CDR3 DNA is TGTGCCACCTACACCGGGAGGGGAAACACTGAA.